Following are 3 T cell receptor beta chains from one sample sequenced in a study of T cells in Graves' hyperthyroidism and ophthalmopathy. Template material for amplifying TCR beta CDR3 regions consisted of RNA transcripts. HTBI primers were used for first-round RT-PCR of the TCR CDR3. TCRdb fed the multiplex PCR reads into MiXCR, producing one record per CDR3 protein. The table lists fewer than 500,000 distinct CDR3 sequences, approximately 15% of them singletons. Sequenced sample: blood. The receptors were gathered from a woman aged 25 to 39 with Graves' ophthalmopathy.

This clonotype occurred many times. This chain uses TRBV20-1 with TRBJ1-4; no clear D. This CDR3 has 10 residues. Germline V gives CDR1 DFQATT, CDR2 SNEGSKA (reference sequence). Trimming pared 4 bases from V and 7 bases from J, leaving 4 bases between. CDR3 DNA sequence: TGCAGTGCTAAAAGTGAAAAACTGTTTTTT. This encodes CSAKSEKLFF.

V and J are TRBV6-2 or TRBV6-3 and TRBJ1-3; possible D gene TRBD1, 6 bases. Germline V gene sequence: CDR1 MNHEY, CDR2 SVGEGT. The CDR3 is 16 residues long. The ends were cut back, 4 bases at V and 0 bases at J, with 13 bases in the middle. For the CDR3, the DNA is TGTGCCAGCAGTTGGACGGACAGCCGCTCTGGAAACACCATATATTTT. Amino acids: CASSWTDSRSGNTIYF.

This clonotype was seen ten or more times. This chain joins TRBV11-2 and TRBJ2-2; D may match TRBD1 or TRBD2 (5 bases each). Germline V gene data show CDR1 as SGHAT and CDR2 as FQNNGV. V dropped 1 base and J dropped 1 base, with 10 bases sitting between them. This CDR3 contains 16 residues. CDR3 protein: CASSLVVRGNTGELFF. The CDR3 coding sequence is TGTGCCAGCAGCTTAGTTGTGAGGGGGAACACCGGGGAGCTGTTTTTT.